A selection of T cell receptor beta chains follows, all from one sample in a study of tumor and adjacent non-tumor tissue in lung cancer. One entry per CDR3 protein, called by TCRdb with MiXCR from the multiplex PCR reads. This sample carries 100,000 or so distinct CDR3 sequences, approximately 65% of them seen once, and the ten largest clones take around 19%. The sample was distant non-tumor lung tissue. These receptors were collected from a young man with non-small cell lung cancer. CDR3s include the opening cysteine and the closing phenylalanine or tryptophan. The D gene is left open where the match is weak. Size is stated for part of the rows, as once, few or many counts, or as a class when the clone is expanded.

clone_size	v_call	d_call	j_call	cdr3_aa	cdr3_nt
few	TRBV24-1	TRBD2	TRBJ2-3	CATSDLRPSGKDTQYF	TGTGCCACCAGTGATTTGCGCCCTAGCGGGAAAGATACGCAGTATTTT
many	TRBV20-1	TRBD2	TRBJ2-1	CSATSPLAGGSEQFF	TGCAGTGCAACCTCCCCACTAGCGGGAGGTTCTGAGCAGTTCTTC
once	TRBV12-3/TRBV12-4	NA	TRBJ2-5	CASRRTSQEAQYF	TGTGCCAGCAGACGGACTTCCCAAGAGGCCCAGTACTTC
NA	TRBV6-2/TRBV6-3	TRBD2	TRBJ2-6	CACKVGGGSGANVLTF	TGTGCCTGCAAAGTCGGGGGGGGAAGTGGGGCCAACGTCCTGACTTTC
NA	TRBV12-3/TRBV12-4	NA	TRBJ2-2	CASSFSTSIGELFF	TGTGCCAGCAGTTTTTCCACTTCCATCGGGGAGCTGTTTTTT
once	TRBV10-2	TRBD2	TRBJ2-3	CASRSDLAGSDTQYF	TGCGCTAGCAGATCGGATCTAGCGGGTTCAGATACGCAGTATTTT
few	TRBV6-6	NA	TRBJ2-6	CASSYPRSGTSGANVLTF	TGTGCCAGCAGTTACCCGAGGAGTGGAACCTCTGGGGCCAACGTCCTGACTTTC
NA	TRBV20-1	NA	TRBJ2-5	CSAPRGGQTQHF	TGCAGTGCTCCCCGGGGGGGACAGACCCAGCACTTC
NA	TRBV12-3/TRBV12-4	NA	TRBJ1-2	CASSLAARVNYVYTF	TGTGCTAGCAGTTTGGCGGCCAGGGTTAACTATGTCTACACCTTC
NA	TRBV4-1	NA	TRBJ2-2	CASSRTVGRNTRELFF	TGCGCCAGCAGCCGAACAGTGGGTAGGAACACCAGGGAGCTGTTTTTT
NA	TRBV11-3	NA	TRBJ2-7	CASSLWLAGEKSYEQYF	TGTGCCAGCAGCTTGTGGCTAGCAGGAGAAAAATCCTACGAGCAGTACTTC
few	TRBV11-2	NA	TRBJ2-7	CASSLVLGSYEQYF	TGTGCCAGCAGCTTAGTGCTAGGGTCCTACGAGCAGTACTTC
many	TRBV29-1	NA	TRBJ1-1	CSVDSEAFF	TGCAGCGTGGACAGCGAAGCTTTCTTT
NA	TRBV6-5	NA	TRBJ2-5	CASNLYEVQYF	TGCGCCAGCAATCTCTACGAGGTCCAGTACTTC
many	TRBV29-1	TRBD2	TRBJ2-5	CSVETSGEETQYF	TGCAGCGTTGAAACTAGCGGGGAAGAGACCCAGTACTTC
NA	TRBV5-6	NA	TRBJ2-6	CASSPFTGQSSGTNVLTF	TGTGCCAGCAGCCCATTTACAGGGCAGAGCTCTGGGACCAACGTCCTGACTTTC
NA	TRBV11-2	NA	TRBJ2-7	CASSLTSNEQYF	TGTGCCAGCAGCTTAACTTCCAACGAACAGTACTTC
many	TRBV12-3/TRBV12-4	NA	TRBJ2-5	CASSFPDTQETQYF	TGTGCCAGCAGTTTCCCCGACACGCAAGAGACCCAGTACTTC
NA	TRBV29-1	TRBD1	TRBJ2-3	CSVEGTGGANTQYF	TGCAGCGTTGAAGGGACAGGAGGCGCAAATACGCAGTATTTT
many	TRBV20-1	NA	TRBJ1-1	CSPQGGNTEAFF	TGCAGTCCACAAGGCGGGAACACTGAAGCTTTCTTT
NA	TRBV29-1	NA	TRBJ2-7	CSVLVRERGSYEQYF	TGCAGCGTCCTGGTGAGGGAGAGGGGTTCCTACGAGCAGTACTTC
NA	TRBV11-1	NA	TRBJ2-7	CASSLRTSYYEQYF	TGTGCCAGCAGCTTAAGGACCTCTTACTACGAGCAGTACTTC
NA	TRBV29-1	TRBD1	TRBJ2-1	CSFRPGQGGNEQSF	TGCAGCTTTCGACCGGGACAGGGCGGCAATGAGCAGTCCTTC
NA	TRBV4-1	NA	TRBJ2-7	CTISQDPGASYEQCF	TGTACCATCAGCCAAGACCCAGGGGCATCCTACGAGCAGTGCTTC
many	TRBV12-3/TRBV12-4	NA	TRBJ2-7	CASSLTGEGNEQYF	TGTGCCAGCAGCCTGACAGGGGAGGGGAACGAGCAGTACTTC
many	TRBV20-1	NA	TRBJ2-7	CSANLGGGEQYF	TGCAGTGCTAATCTCGGAGGAGGGGAGCAGTACTTC
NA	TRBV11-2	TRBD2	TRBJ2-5	CAGSSTSGGRETQYF	TGTGCCGGCAGCAGTACTAGCGGGGGCAGAGAGACCCAGTACTTC
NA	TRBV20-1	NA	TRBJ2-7	CSARDPGLSYEQHF	TGCAGCGCTAGAGATCCGGGACTCTCCTACGAGCAGCACTTC
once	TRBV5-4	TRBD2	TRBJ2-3	CTSSLSGGGADTQYF	TGTACCAGCAGCTTGTCCGGCGGGGGGGCAGATACGCAGTATTTT
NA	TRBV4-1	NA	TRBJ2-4	CVSSPLPQHDYAAKNIQYF	TGCGTCAGCAGCCCCCTACCCCAGCACGACTATGCAGCCAAAAACATTCAGTACTTC
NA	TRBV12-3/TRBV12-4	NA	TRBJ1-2	CASTSGDSPNYGYTF	TGTGCCAGCACCTCAGGTGATAGTCCTAACTATGGCTACACCTTC
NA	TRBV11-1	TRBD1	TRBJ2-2	CASGLRSAGGPGTGELFF	TGTGCCAGCGGCCTACGGTCAGCAGGGGGCCCGGGCACCGGGGAGCTGTTTTTT
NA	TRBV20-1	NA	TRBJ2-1	CSVAGTGVNEQFF	TGCAGTGTCGCCGGGACTGGAGTCAATGAGCAGTTCTTC
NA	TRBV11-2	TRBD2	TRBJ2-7	CASSKTSGRQSYEHYF	TGTGCCAGCAGCAAGACTAGCGGGAGGCAATCCTACGAGCACTACTTC
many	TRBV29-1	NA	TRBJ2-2	CSVEDGRAGELFF	TGCAGCGTTGAAGATGGCAGGGCCGGGGAGCTGTTTTTT
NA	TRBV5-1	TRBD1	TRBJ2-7	CASSLMGQSHEHYF	TGCGCCAGCAGCTTGATGGGACAGTCCCACGAGCACTACTTC
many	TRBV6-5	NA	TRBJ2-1	CASSQDPLHVNEQFF	TGTGCCAGCAGCCAGGACCCCCTTCATGTCAATGAGCAGTTCTTC
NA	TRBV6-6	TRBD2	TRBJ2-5	CASNYSLRGAFETQYF	TGTGCCAGCAATTATAGTTTGCGGGGGGCCTTTGAGACCCAGTACTTC
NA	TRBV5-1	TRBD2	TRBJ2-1	CVSSLLLAGAGKQFF	TGCGTCAGCAGCTTGTTGCTAGCGGGAGCGGGTAAGCAGTTCTTC
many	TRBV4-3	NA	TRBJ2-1	CASSQGPGTQYNEQFF	TGCGCCAGCAGCCAGGGTCCCGGGACTCAATACAATGAGCAGTTCTTC
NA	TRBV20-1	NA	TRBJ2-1	CSAPSGEMNNEQFF	TGCAGTGCCCCTAGTGGGGAGATGAACAATGAGCAGTTCTTC
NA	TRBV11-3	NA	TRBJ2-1	CASSFIGGGEQFF	TGTGCCAGTAGCTTCATAGGGGGGGGTGAGCAGTTCTTC
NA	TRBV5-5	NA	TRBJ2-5	CASTSPAGGETLYF	TGTGCCAGCACCTCACCTGCTGGCGGGGAGACCCTGTACTTC
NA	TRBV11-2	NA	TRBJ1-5	CTSSPHGRPQHF	TGTACCAGCAGCCCCCATGGACGGCCCCAGCATTTT
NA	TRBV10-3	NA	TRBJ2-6	CAISRKHEYFGANVLTF	TGTGCCATCAGTAGAAAACACGAGTACTTTGGGGCCAACGTCCTGACTTTC